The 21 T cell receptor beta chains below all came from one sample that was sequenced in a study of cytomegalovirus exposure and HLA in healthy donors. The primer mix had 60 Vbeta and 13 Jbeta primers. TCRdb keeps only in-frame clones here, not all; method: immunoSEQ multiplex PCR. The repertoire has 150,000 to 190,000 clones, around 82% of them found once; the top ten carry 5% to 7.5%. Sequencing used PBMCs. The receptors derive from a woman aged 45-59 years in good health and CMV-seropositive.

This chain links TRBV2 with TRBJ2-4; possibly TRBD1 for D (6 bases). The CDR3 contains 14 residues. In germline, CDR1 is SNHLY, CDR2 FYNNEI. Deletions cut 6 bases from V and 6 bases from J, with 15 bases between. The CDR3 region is CASRDRTTANIQYF. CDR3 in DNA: TGTGCCAGCAGGGACAGAACAACTGCAAACATTCAGTACTTC.

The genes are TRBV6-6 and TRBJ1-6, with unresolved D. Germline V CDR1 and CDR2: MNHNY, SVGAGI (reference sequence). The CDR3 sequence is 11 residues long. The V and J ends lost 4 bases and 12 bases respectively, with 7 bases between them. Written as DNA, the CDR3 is TGTGCCAGCAGTTCCACGGGACCCCTCCACTTT. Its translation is CASSSTGPLHF.

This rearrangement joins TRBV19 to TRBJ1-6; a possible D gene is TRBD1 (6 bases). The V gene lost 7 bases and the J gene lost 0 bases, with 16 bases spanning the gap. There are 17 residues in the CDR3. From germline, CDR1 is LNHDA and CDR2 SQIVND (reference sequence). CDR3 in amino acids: CASTATWTASYNSPLHF. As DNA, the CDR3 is TGTGCCAGTACCGCCACATGGACAGCCTCCTATAATTCACCCCTCCACTTT.

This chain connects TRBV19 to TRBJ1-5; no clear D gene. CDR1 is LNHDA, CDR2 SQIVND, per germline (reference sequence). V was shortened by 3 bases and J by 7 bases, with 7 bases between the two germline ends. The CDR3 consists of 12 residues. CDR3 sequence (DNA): TGTGCCAGTAGTATCTTCCCCCAGCCCCAGCATTTT. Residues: CASSIFPQPQHF.

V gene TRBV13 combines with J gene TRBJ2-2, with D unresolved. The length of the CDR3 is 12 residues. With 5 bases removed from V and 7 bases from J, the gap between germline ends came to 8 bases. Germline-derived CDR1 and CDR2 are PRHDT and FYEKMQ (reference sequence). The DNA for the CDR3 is TGTGCCAGCAGCCCAGTGTTCGGGGAGCTGTTTTTT. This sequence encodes CASSPVFGELFF.

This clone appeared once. The CDR3 sequence is CASSPRQGGKAFF. For the CDR3, the DNA is TGTGCCAGCAGCCCCCGACAGGGAGGTAAAGCTTTCTTT. The chain carries TRBV7-2 and TRBJ1-1, with TRBD1 identical over 7 bases. The CDR3 length is 13 residues. V lost 5 bases and J lost 9; bases outside the gene matches: 9. Germline V lookup: CDR1 SGHTA, CDR2 FQGNSA.

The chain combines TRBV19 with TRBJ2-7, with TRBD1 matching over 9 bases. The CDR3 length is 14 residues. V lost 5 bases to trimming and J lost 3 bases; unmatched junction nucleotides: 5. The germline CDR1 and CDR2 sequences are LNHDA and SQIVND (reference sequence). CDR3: CASSPGQGIYEQYF. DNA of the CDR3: TGTGCCAGTAGTCCCGGACAGGGGATCTACGAGCAGTACTTC.

CDR3 nucleotide sequence: TGTGCCAGCAGCTCAGAGGTACTCGGGGGCGAGCAGTACTTC. Encoded protein: CASSSEVLGGEQYF. The chain has TRBV7-7 and TRBJ2-7; D perhaps matches TRBD2 (6 bases). CDR3 length equals 14 residues. In germline, CDR1 is SSHAT, CDR2 FNYEAQ (reference sequence). Trimming cost V 4 bases and J 6 bases, with 16 bases left between them. The full variable domain, its missing parts supplied by reference TRBV7-7 and TRBJ2-7, is GAGVSQSPRYKVTKRGQDVTLRCDPISSHATLYWYQQALGQGPEFLTYFNYEAQPDKSGLPSDRFSAERPEGSISTLTIQRTEQRDSAMYRCASSSEVLGGEQYFGPGTRLTVT.

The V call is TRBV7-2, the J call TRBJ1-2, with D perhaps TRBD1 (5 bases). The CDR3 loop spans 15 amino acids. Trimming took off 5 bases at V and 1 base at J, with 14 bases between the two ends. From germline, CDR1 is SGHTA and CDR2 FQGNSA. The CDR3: CASSPVGGFNYGYTF. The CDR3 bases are TGTGCCAGCAGCCCGGTCGGGGGTTTTAACTATGGCTACACCTTC.

The chain's CDR3 is CASSVAITMGQGLGYTF. The CDR3 DNA is TGTGCCAGCAGCGTAGCCATAACCATGGGACAGGGGTTAGGCTACACCTTC. This chain links TRBV9 with TRBJ1-2; 10 bases align to TRBD1. V shed 0 bases, J shed 8 bases, and the junction held 13 bases outside the gene matches. This CDR3 spans 17 amino acids. Germline V gene lookup returns CDR1 SGDLS and CDR2 YYNGEE.

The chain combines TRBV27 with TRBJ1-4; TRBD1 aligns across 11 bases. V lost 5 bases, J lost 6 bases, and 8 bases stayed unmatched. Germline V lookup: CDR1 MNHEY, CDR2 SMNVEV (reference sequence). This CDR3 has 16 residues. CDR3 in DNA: TGTGCCAGCAGTCCGACCCGGACAGGGGGCTATGAAAAACTGTTTTTT. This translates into CASSPTRTGGYEKLFF.

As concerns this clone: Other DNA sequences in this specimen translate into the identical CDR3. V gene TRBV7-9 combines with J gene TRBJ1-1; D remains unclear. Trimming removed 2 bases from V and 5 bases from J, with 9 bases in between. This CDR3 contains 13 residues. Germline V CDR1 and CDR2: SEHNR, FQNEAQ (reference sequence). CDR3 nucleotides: TGTGCCAGCAGCTTATCAGGAGGAACTGAAGCTTTCTTT. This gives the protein CASSLSGGTEAFF.

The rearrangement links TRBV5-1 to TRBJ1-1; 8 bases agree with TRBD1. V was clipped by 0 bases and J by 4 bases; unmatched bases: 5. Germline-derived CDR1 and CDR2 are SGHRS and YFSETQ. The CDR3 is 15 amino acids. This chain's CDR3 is CASSLGDRRSTEAFF. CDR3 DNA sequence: TGCGCCAGCAGCTTGGGGGACAGGCGGAGCACTGAAGCTTTCTTT.

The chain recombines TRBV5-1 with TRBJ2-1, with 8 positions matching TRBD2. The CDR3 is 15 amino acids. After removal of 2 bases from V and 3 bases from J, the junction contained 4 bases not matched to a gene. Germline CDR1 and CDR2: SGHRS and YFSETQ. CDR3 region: CASSFGLAGYNEQFF. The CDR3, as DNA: TGCGCCAGCAGCTTTGGGCTAGCGGGCTACAATGAGCAGTTCTTC.

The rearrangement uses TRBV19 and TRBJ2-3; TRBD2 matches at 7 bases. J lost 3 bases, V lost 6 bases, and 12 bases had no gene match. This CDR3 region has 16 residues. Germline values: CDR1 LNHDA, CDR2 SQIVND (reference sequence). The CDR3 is CASSRRGSGATDTQYF. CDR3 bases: TGTGCCAGTAGCCGGAGAGGGAGCGGGGCTACAGATACGCAGTATTTT.

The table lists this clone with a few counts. The CDR3 spells CASSFGASGPNEQFF. The CDR3, as DNA: TGTGCCAGCAGTTTTGGTGCTAGCGGACCAAATGAGCAGTTCTTC. V and J are TRBV27 and TRBJ2-1; 7 nucleotides match TRBD2. CDR1 and CDR2 (germline): MNHEY, SMNVEV (reference sequence). There are 15 residues in the CDR3. The V segment lost 3 bases and the J segment 7 bases; nucleotides outside the gene matches: 9.

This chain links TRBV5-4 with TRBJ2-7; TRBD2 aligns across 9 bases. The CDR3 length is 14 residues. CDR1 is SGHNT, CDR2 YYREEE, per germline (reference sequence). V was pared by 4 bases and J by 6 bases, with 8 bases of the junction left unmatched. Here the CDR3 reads CASSTGTSRGEQYF. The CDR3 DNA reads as TGTGCCAGCAGCACCGGGACTAGCCGCGGCGAGCAGTACTTC.

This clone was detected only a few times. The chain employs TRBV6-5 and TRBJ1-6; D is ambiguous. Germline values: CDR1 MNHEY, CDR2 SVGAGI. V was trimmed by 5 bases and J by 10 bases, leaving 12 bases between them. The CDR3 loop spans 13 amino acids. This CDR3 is CASSPIEFSPLHF. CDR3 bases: TGTGCCAGCAGTCCGATAGAGTTCTCACCCCTCCACTTT.

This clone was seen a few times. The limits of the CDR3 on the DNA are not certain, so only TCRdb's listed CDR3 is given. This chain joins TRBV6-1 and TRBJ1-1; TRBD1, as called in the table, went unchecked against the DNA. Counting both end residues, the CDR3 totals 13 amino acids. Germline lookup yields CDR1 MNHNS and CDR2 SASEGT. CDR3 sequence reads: CASSFLAGVEAFF.

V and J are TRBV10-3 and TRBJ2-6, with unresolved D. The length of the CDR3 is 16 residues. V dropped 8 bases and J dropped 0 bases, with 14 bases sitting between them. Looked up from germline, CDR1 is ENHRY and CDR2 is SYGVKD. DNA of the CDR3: TGTGCCATCGGCAGACTTTCGAGCTCTGGGGCCAACGTCCTGACTTTC. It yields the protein CAIGRLSSSGANVLTF.

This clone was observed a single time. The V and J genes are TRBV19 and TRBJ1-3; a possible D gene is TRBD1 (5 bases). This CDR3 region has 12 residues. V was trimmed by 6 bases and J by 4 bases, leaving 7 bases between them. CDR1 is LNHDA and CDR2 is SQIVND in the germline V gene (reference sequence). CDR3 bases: TGTGCCAGTAGGGAGGGGGGAAACACCATATATTTT. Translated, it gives CASREGGNTIYF. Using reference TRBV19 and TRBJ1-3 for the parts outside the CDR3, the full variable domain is DGGITQSPKYLFRKEGQNVTLSCEQNLNHDAMYWYRQDPGQGLRLIYYSQIVNDFQKGDIAEGYSVSREKKESFPLTVTSAQKNPTAFYLCASREGGNTIYFGEGSWLTVV.